One and the same sample provided the 25 T cell receptor beta chains below, sequenced in a study of T-cell memory formation after mild COVID-19. Via MiXCR, TCRdb re-called the 5' RACE reads, giving one row per CDR3 protein. The repertoire holds 130,000 to 150,000 distinct CDR3 sequences, with 15% to 20% as singletons. Material: PBMCs or a T cell subset sorted from them (not recorded which). The source is an adult woman who had mild COVID-19 (a few samples of this study predate the infection). Cell type and time point are not known.

The chain joins TRBV7-9 to TRBJ1-2; 9 positions match TRBD1. This CDR3 contains 13 residues. Germline-derived CDR1 and CDR2 are SEHNR and FQNEAQ (reference sequence). Unmatched junction bases numbered 2, after V lost 1 base and J lost 8 bases. Here the CDR3 DNA reads TGTGCCAGCAGCTTAGGGGGACAGGGCGGCTACACCTTC. The encoded protein is CASSLGGQGGYTF.

V and J are TRBV3-1 and TRBJ2-7; 9 bases align to TRBD2. The CDR3 sequence is 14 residues long. The germline gives CDR1 LGHDT, CDR2 YNNKEL (reference sequence). The V gene end was trimmed by 7 bases and the J gene end by 0 bases; junction bases not matched to a gene: 4. DNA for the CDR3: TGTGCCAGCAAAACGACTAGCGGCTCCTACGAGCAGTACTTC. Translating it yields CASKTTSGSYEQYF.

The chain recombines TRBV4-1 with TRBJ1-2, with TRBD1 matching over 9 bases. With 6 bases clipped from V and 4 bases from J, the junction kept 9 bases outside the gene matches. Germline CDR1 reads MGHRA; CDR2 reads YSYEKL. The CDR3 contains 15 residues. CDR3 residues: CASRPRQGVPYGYTF. As DNA, the CDR3 is TGCGCCAGCAGACCCCGACAGGGGGTCCCCTATGGCTACACCTTC.

V is TRBV6-4 and J is TRBJ2-1; D is unresolved. V dropped 3 bases and J dropped 6 bases, with 9 bases sitting between them. The CDR3 consists of 13 residues. The V gene's germline CDR1 is MRHNA and CDR2 SNTAGT. CDR3 sequence (DNA): TGTGCCAGCAGTGAGAGGTGGGGCAATGAGCAGTTCTTC. Translated, it gives CASSERWGNEQFF.

The rearrangement links TRBV7-2 to TRBJ2-3; D could derive from TRBD1 or TRBD2 (6 bases each). The CDR3 extends over 17 amino acids. The V end lost 0 bases, the J end lost 6 bases, and 19 bases lay between the germline ends. From germline, CDR1 is SGHTA and CDR2 FQGNSA. The CDR3 region has the DNA TGTGCCAGCAGCTTAGCCCCGGGAAGGGGGAGGATTGATACGCAGTATTTT. Protein product: CASSLAPGRGRIDTQYF.

There are a few counts of this clonotype. CDR3 in DNA: TGTGCCAGCAGCCAAGTGTATAAGGGAGGTCAGCAGTATTTT. Its protein product is CASSQVYKGGQQYF. This chain joins TRBV4-2 and TRBJ2-3; tentatively, D is TRBD2 (6 bases). Looked up from germline, CDR1 is LGHNA and CDR2 is YNFKEQ. The CDR3 is made up of 14 amino acids. V lost 1 base, J lost 11 bases, and 16 bases lay in between.

The chain recombines TRBV19 with TRBJ2-6; D not certain. Germline CDR1 is LNHDA and CDR2 is SQIVND (reference sequence). Between the trimmed V and J ends, which lost 3 bases and 0 bases, there was a span of 0 bases. CDR3 length: 13 amino acids. The CDR3 protein is CASSISGANVLTF. CDR3 DNA: TGTGCCAGTAGTATCTCTGGGGCCAACGTCCTGACTTTC.

This rearrangement joins TRBV5-1 to TRBJ1-2, with TRBD1 identical over 11 bases. This CDR3 comprises 16 residues. Trimming took 0 bases from V and 2 from J; bases not matched to a gene: 3. Per germline, CDR1 SGHRS and CDR2 YFSETQ. This CDR3 is CASSLGTGGLNYGYTF. DNA for the CDR3: TGCGCCAGCAGCTTGGGGACAGGGGGCTTAAACTATGGCTACACCTTC.

The chain combines TRBV7-9 with TRBJ2-7; 11 bases fit TRBD2. The V and J ends lost 0 bases and 3 bases, in that order; junction bases with no gene match: 7. In germline, CDR1 is SEHNR, CDR2 FQNEAQ (reference sequence). CDR3 size: 17 residues. CDR3 bases: TGTGCCAGCAGCTTAGCCGAGGGACTAGCGGCATACTACGAGCAGTACTTC. Translated, it gives CASSLAEGLAAYYEQYF.

The CDR3: CASSLIPEMNTEAFF. The DNA of the CDR3 is TGCGCCAGCAGCTTGATTCCAGAGATGAACACTGAAGCTTTCTTT. The chain joins TRBV5-1 to TRBJ1-1; D gene uncertain. Germline-derived CDR1 and CDR2 are SGHRS and YFSETQ. The CDR3 contains 15 residues. Between the trimmed V and J ends, which lost 1 base and 0 bases, there was a span of 10 bases.

V usage is TRBV5-1 and J usage is TRBJ2-1, with 9 bases identical to TRBD1. Germline V CDR1 and CDR2: SGHRS, YFSETQ. The CDR3 consists of 16 residues. Trimming at V came to 3 bases and at J to 1 base, leaving 5 bases not matched to a gene. The DNA of the CDR3 is TGCGCCAGCAGCTCTGACAGGGGGGCTTCCTACAATGAGCAGTTCTTC. Translating it yields CASSSDRGASYNEQFF.

This clonotype was detected a few times. The chain has TRBV9 and TRBJ2-6; tentatively, D is TRBD1 or TRBD2 (6 bases each). The V gene lost 1 base and the J gene lost 4 bases, with 30 bases spanning the gap. Germline assignment: CDR1 SGDLS and CDR2 YYNGEE. The CDR3 extends over 22 amino acids. For the CDR3, the DNA is TGTGCCAGCAGCGTACTCCCGGCAGACTCGGGGGCTAGAATTACCGGGGCCAACGTCCTGACTTTC. Residues: CASSVLPADSGARITGANVLTF. The full variable domain, with the rest looked up from reference TRBV9 and TRBJ2-6, is DSGVTQTPKHLITATGQRVTLRCSPRSGDLSVYWYQQSLDQGLQFLIQYYNGEERAKGNILERFSAQQFPDLHSELNLSSLELGDSALYFCASSVLPADSGARITGANVLTFGAGSRLTVL.

The V gene is TRBV12-3 or TRBV12-4, the J gene TRBJ2-1, with D tentatively TRBD2 (6 bases). This CDR3 is built from 17 residues. Trimming stripped 6 bases from V and 0 bases from J, with 18 bases between. CDR3 sequence: CASSPPGAGRSYNEQFF. In nucleotides, the CDR3 is TGTGCCAGCAGCCCTCCGGGAGCGGGTCGCTCCTACAATGAGCAGTTCTTC.

In this sample, this clonotype turned up a few times. V is TRBV7-2 and J is TRBJ1-4; the D is unclear. V was cut by 5 bases and J by 7 bases, with 17 bases left in between. Germline values: CDR1 SGHTA, CDR2 FQGNSA. The CDR3 consists of 15 residues. The CDR3 loop is CASSPRPGASEKLFF. CDR3 bases: TGTGCCAGCAGCCCAAGACCCGGTGCTAGTGAAAAACTGTTTTTT.

This clonotype occurred a few times. The chain carries TRBV29-1 and TRBJ2-1, with 8 bases that match TRBD2. With 8 bases clipped from V and 9 bases from J, the junction kept 18 bases outside the gene matches. CDR1 is SQVTM, CDR2 ANQGSEA, per germline. This CDR3 comprises 15 residues. The CDR3 nucleotides are TGCAGCCTCAGGCTTATAGCGGGGAGAATGAGTGAGCAGTTCTTC. Its protein product is CSLRLIAGRMSEQFF.

The chain recombines TRBV30 with TRBJ1-5; D is uncertain. The CDR3 length is 12 residues. V was pared by 1 base and J by 6 bases, with 7 bases between. Germline V gene data show CDR1 as GTSNPN and CDR2 as SVGIG (reference sequence). CDR3 region: CAWSAGSQPQHF. DNA of the CDR3: TGTGCCTGGAGTGCGGGAAGTCAGCCCCAGCATTTT.

This rearrangement joins TRBV5-1 to TRBJ2-5; no definite D call. The CDR3 contains 14 residues. Germline V gene sequence: CDR1 SGHRS, CDR2 YFSETQ. With 4 bases removed from V and 5 bases from J, the gap between germline ends came to 15 bases. The CDR3 DNA is TGCGCCAGCAGCCGAGACCCGTCTGGCGAGACCCAGTACTTC. Its protein is CASSRDPSGETQYF.

The CDR3 DNA is TGTGCCAGCAGCCAAGGGACAGGGGCCATATATTTT. Translation: CASSQGTGAIYF. The chain is built from TRBV3-1 and TRBJ1-3; 9 bases are a match to TRBD1. The length of the CDR3 is 12 residues. V was clipped by 1 base and J by 11 bases; unmatched bases: 0. The V gene's germline CDR1 is LGHDT and CDR2 YNNKEL (reference sequence).

The chain couples TRBV4-1 to TRBJ1-2; 7 bases line up with TRBD1. The germline CDR1 and CDR2 sequences are MGHRA and YSYEKL. The CDR3 has 14 residues. V dropped 0 bases and J dropped 8; count of bases not matched to a gene: 6. The CDR3 loop reads CASSQDPTGAGYTF. The DNA of the CDR3 is TGCGCCAGCAGCCAAGATCCCACAGGGGCCGGCTACACCTTC.

Many counts were recorded for this clonotype. This chain uses TRBV3-1 with TRBJ2-7; D remains unclear. V was trimmed by 1 base and J by 2 bases, leaving 3 bases between them. Germline V gene lookup returns CDR1 LGHDT and CDR2 YNNKEL (reference sequence). The CDR3 totals 12 residues. Here the CDR3 DNA reads TGTGCCAGCAGCCAAGGTCCCTACGAGCAGTACTTC. It translates to CASSQGPYEQYF.

This sequence joins TRBV6-5 and TRBJ2-7; 10 nucleotides line up with TRBD2. From germline, CDR1 is MNHEY and CDR2 SVGAGI. The V segment lost 7 bases and the J segment 4 bases; nucleotides outside the gene matches: 7. This CDR3 is built from 14 residues. CDR3 sequence: CASTKAGGPYEQYF. In nucleotides, the CDR3 is TGTGCCAGCACCAAAGCGGGAGGGCCTTACGAGCAGTACTTC.

This clonotype was picked up a small number of times. The gene calls are TRBV29-1 and TRBJ2-1; 7 bases fit TRBD2. CDR1 SQVTM and CDR2 ANQGSEA come from the germline V gene. The CDR3 length is 13 residues. V shed 5 bases, J shed 7 bases, and the junction held 8 bases outside the gene matches. The CDR3 sequence: CSVRAGVTNEQFF. CDR3 in DNA: TGCAGCGTTCGTGCGGGGGTGACGAATGAGCAGTTCTTC.

Only a few counts were recorded for this clonotype. The chain carries TRBV7-2 and TRBJ2-5; 8 nucleotides align to TRBD2. The CDR3 is 15 residues long. V was clipped by 1 base and J by 4 bases; unmatched bases: 5. Germline assignment: CDR1 SGHTA and CDR2 FQGNSA. In nucleotides, the CDR3 is TGTGCCAGCAGCTTAGACCAGCGGGGGCCAGAGACCCAGTACTTC. Translated, it gives CASSLDQRGPETQYF.

The table lists this clonotype with a few counts. The J gene is TRBJ2-3, the V gene TRBV10-3, with 7 nucleotides matching TRBD2. The junction had 12 bases not matched to a gene; V was cut back by 0 bases and J by 6 bases. CDR1 and CDR2 (germline): ENHRY, SYGVKD. CDR3 size: 17 residues. The CDR3 DNA follows: TGTGCCATCAGTGAGTCGATGGCAGGTGGACTAGACGATACGCAGTATTTT. It is translated as CAISESMAGGLDDTQYF.

This rearrangement joins TRBV11-2 to TRBJ1-1; D remains ambiguous. The CDR3 is 13 residues long. V was trimmed by 4 bases and J by 3 bases, leaving 9 bases between them. Germline V gene data show CDR1 as SGHAT and CDR2 as FQNNGV. The CDR3 loop reads CASSYRVDTEAFF. CDR3 nucleotide sequence: TGTGCCAGCAGCTACCGGGTCGACACTGAAGCTTTCTTT.